This T cell receptor (beta chain) was recovered during a study of cytomegalovirus exposure and HLA in healthy donors. Germline-derived CDR1 and CDR2 are SGHRS and YFSETQ. The CDR3 extends over 15 amino acids. J lost 7 bases, V lost 0 bases, and 9 bases had no gene match. Use of 60 Vbeta and 13 Jbeta primers characterized the PCR. This table comes from immunoSEQ multiplex PCR, and its TCRdb copy is limited to in-frame clones, with some not included. Of 210,000 or so clones listed, 70% to 80% are singletons. This clone was seen a handful of times. Sequencing used PBMCs. The genes are TRBV5-1 and TRBJ2-7; 8 bases are shared with TRBD1. The sequence derives from a woman aged 60-70 years in good health and CMV-seropositive. Here the CDR3 reads CASSLAGQGAGEQYF. The DNA of the CDR3 is TGCGCCAGCAGCTTGGCCGGGCAGGGGGCCGGGGAGCAGTACTTC.